The clone carrying this T cell receptor beta chain was counted a single time. Its matching antigen is unknown. The sample comes from a study of cytomegalovirus exposure and HLA in healthy donors. This PCR relied on a set of 60 Vbeta primers and 13 Jbeta primers. Here immunoSEQ multiplex PCR was the method, and the copy in TCRdb shows in-frame clones only, minus some. The sample has about 280,000 clones, about 90% seen once. Study outcomes and limitations: Researchers reported from a later analysis that most CMV-associated TCR beta chains appeared HLA-restricted. The study carried out a later analysis of TCR beta sequences. It associated 15,000 to 20,000 of them with specific HLA alleles at a false discovery rate of 0.05. Using the classifier, cytomegalovirus status was reportedly diagnosed with high specificity and sensitivity.

The clonotype was recovered from a young woman in good health and CMV-seronegative. Sequenced material: PBMCs.

The CDR3 coding sequence is TGTGCCAGCAGCCTAGGGACAGGGGAAAGGGAGCAGTACTTC. Translating it yields CASSLGTGEREQYF. This chain uses TRBV9 with TRBJ2-7, with 10 bases fitting TRBD1. Germline CDR1 and CDR2: SGDLS and YYNGEE. The CDR3 contains 14 residues. After removal of 4 bases from V and 7 bases from J, the junction contained 8 bases not matched to a gene.